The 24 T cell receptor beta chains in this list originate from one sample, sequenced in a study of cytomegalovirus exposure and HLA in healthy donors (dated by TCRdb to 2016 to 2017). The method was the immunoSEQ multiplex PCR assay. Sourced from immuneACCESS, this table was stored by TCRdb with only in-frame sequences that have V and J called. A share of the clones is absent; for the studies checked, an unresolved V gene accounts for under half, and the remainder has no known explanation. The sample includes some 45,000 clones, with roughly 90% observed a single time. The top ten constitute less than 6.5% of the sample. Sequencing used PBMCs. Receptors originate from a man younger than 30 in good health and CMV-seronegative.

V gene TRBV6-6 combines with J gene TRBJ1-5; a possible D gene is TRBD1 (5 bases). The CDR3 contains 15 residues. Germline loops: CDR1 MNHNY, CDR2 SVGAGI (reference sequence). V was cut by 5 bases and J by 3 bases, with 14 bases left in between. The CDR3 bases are TGTGCCAGCAGTCCCCAAGACAGTTACAATCAGCCCCAGCATTTT. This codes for CASSPQDSYNQPQHF.

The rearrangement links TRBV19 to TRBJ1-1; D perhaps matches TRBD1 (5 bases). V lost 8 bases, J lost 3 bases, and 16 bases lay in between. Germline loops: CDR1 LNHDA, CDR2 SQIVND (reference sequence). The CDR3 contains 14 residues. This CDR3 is CASSAGWFDTEAFF. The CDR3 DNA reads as TGTGCCAGTTCTGCAGGGTGGTTTGACACTGAAGCTTTCTTT.

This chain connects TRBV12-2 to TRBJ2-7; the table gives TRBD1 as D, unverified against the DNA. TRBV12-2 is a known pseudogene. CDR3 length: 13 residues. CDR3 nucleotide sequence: TGTGCAAGTCGGGGCCAGGGGTACTACGAGCAGTACTTC. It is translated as CASRGQGYYEQYF.

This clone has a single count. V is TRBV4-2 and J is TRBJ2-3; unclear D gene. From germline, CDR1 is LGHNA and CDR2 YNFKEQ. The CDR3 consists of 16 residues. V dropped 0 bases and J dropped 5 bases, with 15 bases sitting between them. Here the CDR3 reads CASSQDRVSHRDTQYF. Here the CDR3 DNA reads TGTGCCAGCAGCCAAGACCGAGTGTCCCACAGAGATACGCAGTATTTT.

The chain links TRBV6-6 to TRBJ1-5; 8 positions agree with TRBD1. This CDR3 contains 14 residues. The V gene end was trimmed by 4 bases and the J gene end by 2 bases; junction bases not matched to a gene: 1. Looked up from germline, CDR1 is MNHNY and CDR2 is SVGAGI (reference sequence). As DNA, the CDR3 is TGTGCCAGCAGTTTACAGGGGGGCAATCAGCCCCAGCATTTT. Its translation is CASSLQGGNQPQHF.

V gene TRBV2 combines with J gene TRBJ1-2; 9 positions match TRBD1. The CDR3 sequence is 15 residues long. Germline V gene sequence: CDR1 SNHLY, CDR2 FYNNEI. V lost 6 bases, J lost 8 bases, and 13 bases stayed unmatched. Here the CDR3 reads CASSPRTGVDYGYTF. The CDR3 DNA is TGTGCCAGCAGCCCCCGGACAGGGGTTGATTACGGCTACACCTTC.

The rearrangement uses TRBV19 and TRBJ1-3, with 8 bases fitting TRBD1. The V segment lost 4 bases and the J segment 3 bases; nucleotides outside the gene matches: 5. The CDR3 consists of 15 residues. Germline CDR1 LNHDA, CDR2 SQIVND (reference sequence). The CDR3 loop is CASSKAGGLGNTIYF. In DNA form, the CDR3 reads TGTGCCAGTAGTAAGGCAGGGGGCCTTGGAAACACCATATATTTT.

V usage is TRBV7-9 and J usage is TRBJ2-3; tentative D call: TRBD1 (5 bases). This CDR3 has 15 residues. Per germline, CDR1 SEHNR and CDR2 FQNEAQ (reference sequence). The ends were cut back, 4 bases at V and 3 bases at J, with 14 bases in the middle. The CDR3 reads CASSSRAIGTDTQYF. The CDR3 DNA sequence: TGTGCCAGCAGCTCCAGGGCTATAGGGACAGATACGCAGTATTTT.

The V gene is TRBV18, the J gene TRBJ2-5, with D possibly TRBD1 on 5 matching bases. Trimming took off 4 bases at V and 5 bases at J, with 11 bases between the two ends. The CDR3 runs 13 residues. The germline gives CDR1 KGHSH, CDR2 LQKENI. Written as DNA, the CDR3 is TGTGCCAGCTCACGGACAAATACGGAGACCCAGTACTTC. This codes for CASSRTNTETQYF.

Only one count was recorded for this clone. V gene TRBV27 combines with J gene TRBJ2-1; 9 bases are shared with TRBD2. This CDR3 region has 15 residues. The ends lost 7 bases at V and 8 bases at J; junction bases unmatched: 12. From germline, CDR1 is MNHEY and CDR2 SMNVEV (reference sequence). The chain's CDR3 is CASIISGSRRDEQFF. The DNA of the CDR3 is TGTGCCAGCATCATTAGCGGGAGCCGAAGGGATGAGCAGTTCTTC.

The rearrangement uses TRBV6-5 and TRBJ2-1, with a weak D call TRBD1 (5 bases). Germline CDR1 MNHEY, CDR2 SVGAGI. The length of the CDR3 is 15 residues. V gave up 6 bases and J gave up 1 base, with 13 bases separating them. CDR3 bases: TGTGCCAGCAGCCCCAGTAGGGGATCCTACAATGAGCAGTTCTTC. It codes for CASSPSRGSYNEQFF.

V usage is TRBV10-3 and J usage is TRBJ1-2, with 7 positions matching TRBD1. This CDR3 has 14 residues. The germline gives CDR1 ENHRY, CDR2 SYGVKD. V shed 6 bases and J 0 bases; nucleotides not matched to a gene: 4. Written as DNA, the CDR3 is TGTGCCATCAGGGGACAGCTTTCTAACTATGGCTACACCTTC. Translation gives CAIRGQLSNYGYTF.

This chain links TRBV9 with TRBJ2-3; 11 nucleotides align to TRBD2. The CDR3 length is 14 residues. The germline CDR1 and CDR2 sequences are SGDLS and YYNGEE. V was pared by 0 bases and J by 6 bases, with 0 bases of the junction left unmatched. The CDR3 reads CASSVGLAGDTQYF. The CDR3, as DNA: TGTGCCAGCAGCGTAGGACTAGCGGGGGATACGCAGTATTTT.

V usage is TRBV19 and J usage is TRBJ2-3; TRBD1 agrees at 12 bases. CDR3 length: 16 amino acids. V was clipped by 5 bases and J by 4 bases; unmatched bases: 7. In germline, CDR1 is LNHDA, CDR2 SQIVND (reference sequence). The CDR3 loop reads CASSASGTGGPDTQYF. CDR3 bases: TGTGCCAGTAGTGCGTCCGGGACAGGGGGCCCAGATACGCAGTATTTT.

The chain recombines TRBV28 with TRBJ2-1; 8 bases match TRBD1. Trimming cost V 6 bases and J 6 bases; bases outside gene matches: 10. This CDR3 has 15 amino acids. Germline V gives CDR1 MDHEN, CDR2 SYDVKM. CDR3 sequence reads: CASSLGAGGFNEQFF. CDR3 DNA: TGTGCCAGCAGCCTGGGGGCAGGGGGCTTCAATGAGCAGTTCTTC.

This CDR3 reads CASSLGTSGRGGSETQYF. CDR3 DNA sequence: TGTGCCAGCAGCTTAGGGACTAGCGGGAGGGGGGGGTCGGAGACCCAGTACTTC. The chain uses TRBV7-2 and TRBJ2-5; 15 bases map to TRBD2. The CDR3 totals 18 residues. Germline V gene sequence: CDR1 SGHTA, CDR2 FQGNSA. Germline trimming cut 1 base from V and 5 bases from J; bases unmatched to any gene: 8.

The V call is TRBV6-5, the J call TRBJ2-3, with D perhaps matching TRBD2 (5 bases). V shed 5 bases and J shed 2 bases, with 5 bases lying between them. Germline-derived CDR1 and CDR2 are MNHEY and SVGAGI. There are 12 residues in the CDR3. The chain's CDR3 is CASSRDTDTQYF. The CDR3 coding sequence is TGTGCCAGCAGTCGGGACACAGATACGCAGTATTTT.

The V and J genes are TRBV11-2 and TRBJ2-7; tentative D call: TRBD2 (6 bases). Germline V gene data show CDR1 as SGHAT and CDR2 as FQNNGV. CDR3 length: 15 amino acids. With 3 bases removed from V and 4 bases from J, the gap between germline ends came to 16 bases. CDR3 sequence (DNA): TGTGCCAGCAGCTTGGGGGGTAGCGTTAGATACGAGCAGTACTTC. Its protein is CASSLGGSVRYEQYF.

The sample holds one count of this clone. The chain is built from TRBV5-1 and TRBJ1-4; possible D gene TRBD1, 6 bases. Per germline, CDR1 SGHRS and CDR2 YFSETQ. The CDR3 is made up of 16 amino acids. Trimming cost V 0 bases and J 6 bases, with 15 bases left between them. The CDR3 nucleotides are TGCGCCAGCAGCTTGGCCCTGCGGGGGCAAGATGAAAAACTGTTTTTT. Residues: CASSLALRGQDEKLFF.

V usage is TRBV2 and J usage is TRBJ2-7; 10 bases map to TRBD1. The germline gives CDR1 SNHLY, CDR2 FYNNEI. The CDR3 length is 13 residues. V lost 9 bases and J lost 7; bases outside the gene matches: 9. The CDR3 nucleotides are TGTGCCAGTACGGGACAGGGGATTGGAGAGCAGTACTTC. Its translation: CASTGQGIGEQYF.

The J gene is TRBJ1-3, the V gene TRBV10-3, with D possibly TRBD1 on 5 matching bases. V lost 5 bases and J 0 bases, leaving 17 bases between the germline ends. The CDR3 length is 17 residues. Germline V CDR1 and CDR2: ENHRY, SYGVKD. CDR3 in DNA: TGTGCCATCAGTTCAGGGTCCCGGCTAGTCTCTGGAAACACCATATATTTT. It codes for CAISSGSRLVSGNTIYF.

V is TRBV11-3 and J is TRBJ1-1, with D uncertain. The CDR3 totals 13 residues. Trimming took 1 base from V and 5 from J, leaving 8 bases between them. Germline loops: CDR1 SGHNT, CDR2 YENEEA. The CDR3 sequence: CASSLAPQTEAFF. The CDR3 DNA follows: TGTGCCAGCAGCTTAGCTCCACAGACTGAAGCTTTCTTT. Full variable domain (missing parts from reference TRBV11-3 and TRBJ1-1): EAGVVQSPRYKIIEKKQPVAFWCNPISGHNTLYWYLQNLGQGPELLIRYENEEAVDDSQLPKDRFSAERLKGVDSTLKIQPAELGDSAVYLCASSLAPQTEAFFGQGTRLTVV.

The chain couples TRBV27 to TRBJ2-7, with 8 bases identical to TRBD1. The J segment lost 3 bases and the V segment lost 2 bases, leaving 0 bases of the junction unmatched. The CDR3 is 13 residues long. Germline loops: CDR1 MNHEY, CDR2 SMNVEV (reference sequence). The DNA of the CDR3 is TGTGCCAGCAGTTTAGGGACAGGCTACGAGCAGTACTTC. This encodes CASSLGTGYEQYF.

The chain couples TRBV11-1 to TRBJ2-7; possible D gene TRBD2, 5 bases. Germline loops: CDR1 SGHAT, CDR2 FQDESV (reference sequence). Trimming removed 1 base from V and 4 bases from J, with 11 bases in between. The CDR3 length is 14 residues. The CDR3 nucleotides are TGTGCCAGCAGCTTAGGGGGAGCTCGGTACGAGCAGTACTTC. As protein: CASSLGGARYEQYF.